These 13 T cell receptor beta chains originate from one sample sequenced in a study of sequential checkpoint blockade in melanoma. Treatment denoted: randomized to nivolumab then ipilimumab (arm A) or the reverse (arm B). This table comes from immunoSEQ multiplex PCR, and its TCRdb copy is limited to in-frame clones, with some not included. The table includes tens of thousands of clones, 85% to 90% detected once. The source was CD8+ T cells sorted from blood (inferred from file names), collected from a patient given nivolumab and ipilimumab in sequence. The source of these receptors is a human donor with melanoma.

CDR3 bases: TGCGCCAGCAGTTCCGGGACAGGGAGCGGGAATGAGCAGTTCTTC. Its translation: CASSSGTGSGNEQFF. The J gene is TRBJ2-1, the V gene TRBV5-1, with TRBD1 matching 9 bases. Per germline, CDR1 SGHRS and CDR2 YFSETQ. Trimming took 5 bases from V and 7 from J; bases not matched to a gene: 10. CDR3 size: 15 residues.

The genes are TRBV27 and TRBJ2-1; the match to TRBD2 covers 11 bases. Unmatched junction bases numbered 6, after V lost 5 bases and J lost 6 bases. Germline V gene data show CDR1 as MNHEY and CDR2 as SMNVEV (reference sequence). This CDR3 contains 15 residues. CDR3 region: CASSPSSGGFNEQFF. The DNA of the CDR3 is TGTGCCAGCAGTCCTTCTAGCGGGGGGTTCAATGAGCAGTTCTTC.

In this sample, this clone turned up a few times. V and J are TRBV29-1 and TRBJ2-5; D may be TRBD1 (6 bases). This CDR3 has 15 amino acids. V shed 6 bases and J shed 1 base, with 18 bases lying between them. Germline V gene data show CDR1 as SQVTM and CDR2 as ANQGSEA. The CDR3 sequence: CSVDPGTTVQETQYF. CDR3 nucleotides: TGCAGCGTGGACCCCGGGACAACTGTCCAAGAGACCCAGTACTTC.

A single count supports this clone. The V gene is TRBV9, the J gene TRBJ2-7; TRBD1 agrees at 10 bases. Germline V gene lookup returns CDR1 SGDLS and CDR2 YYNGEE. Losses at the gene ends were 1 base for V and 1 base for J; bases not matched to a gene: 2. This CDR3 is built from 15 residues. CDR3 sequence reads: CASSVLGQGSYEQYV. CDR3 in DNA: TGTGCCAGCAGCGTACTGGGACAGGGGTCCTACGAGCAGTACGTC.

The chain links TRBV30 to TRBJ2-3, with 9 bases lining up with TRBD2. V shed 2 bases, J shed 3 bases, and the junction held 6 bases outside the gene matches. Germline V CDR1 and CDR2: GTSNPN, SVGIG (reference sequence). This CDR3 is built from 15 residues. CDR3: CAWSLPSGTTDTQYF. For the CDR3, the DNA is TGTGCCTGGAGTTTGCCTAGCGGGACAACAGATACGCAGTATTTT.

This clone has more than one count but fewer than ten. V and J are TRBV7-8 and TRBJ2-1, with 8 positions matching TRBD2. The V and J ends lost 2 bases and 10 bases, in that order; junction bases with no gene match: 10. CDR3 size: 15 residues. Germline lookup yields CDR1 SGHVS and CDR2 FQNEAQ. As DNA, the CDR3 is TGTGCCAGCAGCTTACTAGACGGGAGGGGGGGCGAGCAGTTCTTC. Its protein is CASSLLDGRGGEQFF.

The rearrangement links TRBV4-3 to TRBJ2-1; possibly TRBD2 for D (6 bases). V was clipped by 1 base and J by 0 bases, with 10 bases between them. The CDR3 spans 16 residues. Germline loops: CDR1 LGHNA, CDR2 YSLEER. The CDR3 reads CASSQGDFSSYNEQFF. Written as DNA, the CDR3 is TGCGCCAGCAGCCAAGGGGACTTCAGCTCCTACAATGAGCAGTTCTTC.

The V and J genes are TRBV19 and TRBJ2-7; the D is unclear. The V end lost 4 bases, the J end lost 6 bases, and 16 bases lay between the germline ends. Germline V CDR1 and CDR2: LNHDA, SQIVND (reference sequence). The CDR3 is 14 amino acids. CDR3 nucleotides: TGTGCCAGTAGTACCCCGCGGTTGTCTCTCGAGCAGTACTTC. Protein product: CASSTPRLSLEQYF.

V is TRBV7-2 and J is TRBJ2-7, with TRBD2 matching 10 bases. This CDR3 is 17 amino acids long. Germline CDR1 SGHTA, CDR2 FQGNSA. Germline trimming cut 5 bases from V and 2 bases from J; bases unmatched to any gene: 12. For the CDR3, the DNA is TGTGCCAGCAGCCCGGAAATAGCGGGAGGCCTGGCCTACGAGCAGTACTTC. This gives the protein CASSPEIAGGLAYEQYF.

The chain recombines TRBV7-3 with TRBJ2-1, with D maybe TRBD2 (6 bases). Germline CDR1 is SGHTA and CDR2 is FQGTGA. The CDR3 totals 15 residues. V lost 2 bases and J lost 0, with 8 bases in between. The chain's CDR3 is CASSLSGSSYNEQFF. CDR3 coding DNA: TGTGCCAGCAGCTTATCCGGGAGCTCCTACAATGAGCAGTTCTTC.

This rearrangement joins TRBV9 to TRBJ2-3; 11 bases align to TRBD2. Trimming removed 0 bases from V and 3 bases from J; junction bases left unmatched: 9. Germline assignment: CDR1 SGDLS and CDR2 YYNGEE. The length of the CDR3 is 18 residues. The CDR3: CASSVELAGVGETDTQYF. CDR3 nucleotide sequence: TGTGCCAGCAGCGTAGAACTAGCGGGGGTCGGAGAGACAGATACGCAGTATTTT.

The chain's CDR3 is CASSAGQGGENTEAFF. The CDR3 nucleotides are TGTGCCAGCAGCGCCGGACAGGGGGGTGAGAACACTGAAGCTTTCTTT. V gene TRBV7-6 combines with J gene TRBJ1-1, with 10 bases that match TRBD1. The CDR3 is 16 residues long. J gave up 1 base and V 5 bases, and 7 bases lay outside the gene matches. Germline values: CDR1 SGHVS, CDR2 FNYEAQ.

The rearrangement joins TRBV29-1 to TRBJ1-5; D is perhaps TRBD1 (5 bases). CDR3 length: 12 amino acids. Per the germline V gene, CDR1 is SQVTM and CDR2 is ANQGSEA. V lost 7 bases, J lost 5 bases, and 12 bases lay in between. The CDR3, as DNA: TGCAGCGCCTCGGACAACGATCAGCCCCAGCATTTT. This encodes CSASDNDQPQHF.